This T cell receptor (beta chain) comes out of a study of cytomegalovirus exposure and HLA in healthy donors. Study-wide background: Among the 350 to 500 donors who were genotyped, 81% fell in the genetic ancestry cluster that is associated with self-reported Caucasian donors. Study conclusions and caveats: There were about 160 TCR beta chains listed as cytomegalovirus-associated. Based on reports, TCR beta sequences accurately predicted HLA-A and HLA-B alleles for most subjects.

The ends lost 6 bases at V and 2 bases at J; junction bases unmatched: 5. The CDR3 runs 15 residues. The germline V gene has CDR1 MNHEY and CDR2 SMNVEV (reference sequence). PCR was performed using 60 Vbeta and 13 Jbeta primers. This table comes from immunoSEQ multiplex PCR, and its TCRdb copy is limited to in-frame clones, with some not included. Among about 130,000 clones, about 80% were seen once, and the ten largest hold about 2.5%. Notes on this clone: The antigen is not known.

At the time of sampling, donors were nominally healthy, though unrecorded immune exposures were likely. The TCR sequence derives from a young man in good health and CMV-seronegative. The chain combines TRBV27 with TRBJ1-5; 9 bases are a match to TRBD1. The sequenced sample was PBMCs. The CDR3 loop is CASRLRQGGNQPQHF. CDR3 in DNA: TGTGCCAGCAGGTTACGACAGGGGGGCAATCAGCCCCAGCATTTT.